Sequencing of this T cell receptor (beta chain) was carried out in a study of identical twins. General study points: Analyses based on zero insertions could be partly confounded by invariant MAIT and iNKT cells. Sharing of beta out-of-frame sequences by twins showed a weaker excess.

CDR1 and CDR2 from the germline V gene are LNHDA and SQIVND (reference sequence). This CDR3 has 13 residues. V was pared by 3 bases and J by 3 bases, with 8 bases between. As regards this clonotype: Antigen: not known.

One entry per CDR3 protein results from TCRdb running MiXCR on the 5' RACE reads. The sample has hundreds of thousands of distinct CDR3 sequences; 12% are singletons. In addition, the sample was reused for a study of yellow fever vaccine responses in identical twins.

The material sequenced was PBMCs. This chain uses TRBV19 with TRBJ1-1, with D unresolved. This receptor was obtained from a woman between 18 and 30 years old in good health. The CDR3: CASSIRADTEAFF. CDR3 DNA sequence: TGTGCCAGTAGTATCCGGGCCGACACTGAAGCTTTCTTT. Filled out from reference TRBV19 and TRBJ1-1, the complete variable domain reads DGGITQSPKYLFRKEGQNVTLSCEQNLNHDAMYWYRQDPGQGLRLIYYSQIVNDFQKGDIAEGYSVSREKKESFPLTVTSAQKNPTAFYLCASSIRADTEAFFGQGTRLTVV.